The 14 T cell receptor beta chains listed next were all sequenced from one sample in a study of response to subunit inactivated influenza vaccine. From the RT-PCR reads, TCRdb called clonotypes with MiXCR, one entry per CDR3 protein. The data hold about 610,000 distinct CDR3 sequences, with 14% observed a single time. Sequencing used PBMCs from blood, obtained 11 to 12 days after vaccination. The receptors derive from a man in his forties or fifties who received an inactivated influenza vaccine.

This clonotype was observed a handful of times. The chain links TRBV29-1 to TRBJ1-5, with a weak D call TRBD1 (6 bases). Trimming removed 7 bases from V and 5 bases from J, with 15 bases in between. Germline loops: CDR1 SQVTM, CDR2 ANQGSEA. The CDR3 loop spans 13 amino acids. The chain's CDR3 is CSAGEGRDQPQHF. CDR3 coding DNA: TGCAGCGCAGGGGAAGGGCGCGATCAGCCCCAGCATTTT.

This clonotype was seen only a few times. The chain is built from TRBV2 and TRBJ2-5, with D possibly matching TRBD1 (5 bases). The CDR3 has 15 residues. Between the trimmed V and J ends, which lost 4 bases and 4 bases, there was a span of 16 bases. Germline-derived CDR1 and CDR2 are SNHLY and FYNNEI. CDR3 in amino acids: CASSGLGGQGETQYF. CDR3 DNA sequence: TGTGCCAGCAGTGGTTTAGGTGGGCAGGGAGAGACCCAGTACTTC.

This clonotype came up a few times. The V and J genes are TRBV12-3 or TRBV12-4 and TRBJ1-1; D is perhaps TRBD1 (5 bases). Trimming cost V 6 bases and J 1 base, with 15 bases left between them. The CDR3 contains 15 residues. The CDR3 spells CASRETGRTNTEAFF. The CDR3 DNA reads TGTGCCAGCAGAGAAACAGGACGGACGAACACTGAAGCTTTCTTT.

The chain recombines TRBV27 with TRBJ2-1; 7 bases agree with TRBD2. Trimming cost V 5 bases and J 9 bases; bases outside gene matches: 16. The CDR3 covers 16 residues. Germline V gene data show CDR1 as MNHEY and CDR2 as SMNVEV (reference sequence). The CDR3 loop reads CASSPEHWTRSGEQFF. CDR3 nucleotides: TGTGCCAGCAGTCCGGAGCACTGGACTAGGTCCGGTGAGCAGTTCTTC.

Many counts were recorded for this clonotype. The genes are TRBV6-2 or TRBV6-3 and TRBJ2-7; 8 bases agree with TRBD1. After removal of 7 bases from V and 0 bases from J, the junction contained 11 bases not matched to a gene. CDR3 length: 16 amino acids. The germline V gene encodes CDR1 MNHEY and CDR2 SVGEGT. The CDR3 region has the DNA TGTGCCAGCACCGAAGGGAACAGGGGGAACTCCTACGAGCAGTACTTC. Its translation is CASTEGNRGNSYEQYF.

This clonotype was found a few times. The chain is built from TRBV29-1 and TRBJ1-6, with a tentative D call TRBD1 (5 bases). V dropped 4 bases and J dropped 14 bases, with 18 bases sitting between them. The CDR3 runs 13 residues. Germline V gene sequence: CDR1 SQVTM, CDR2 ANQGSEA. CDR3 protein: CSVGQWVKRALHF. DNA for the CDR3: TGCAGCGTTGGACAGTGGGTTAAAAGGGCCCTCCACTTT.

This clonotype was counted only a few times. The chain recombines TRBV5-1 with TRBJ2-7; tentatively, D is TRBD1 (5 bases). V dropped 0 bases and J dropped 5 bases, with 18 bases sitting between them. Germline assignment: CDR1 SGHRS and CDR2 YFSETQ. The CDR3 contains 16 residues. The CDR3 nucleotides read TGCGCCAGCAGCTTGGGGTGGCAGGGCGAACCTAACGAGCAGTACTTC. Translated, it gives CASSLGWQGEPNEQYF.

This clonotype was seen a few times. V usage is TRBV4-2 and J usage is TRBJ2-5, with 8 bases that match TRBD2. Germline CDR1 and CDR2: LGHNA and YNFKEQ. The CDR3 runs to 18 residues. With 0 bases clipped from V and 3 bases from J, the junction kept 12 bases outside the gene matches. CDR3 DNA sequence: TGTGCCAGCAGCCAAGATCCTACGGGTCCGGGGGGGAAAGAGACCCAGTACTTC. Translating it yields CASSQDPTGPGGKETQYF.

There are many counts of this clonotype. V gene TRBV6-1 combines with J gene TRBJ2-1, with 7 bases matching TRBD2. V was pared by 5 bases and J by 4 bases, with 2 bases of the junction left unmatched. This CDR3 is built from 13 residues. Per the germline V gene, CDR1 is MNHNS and CDR2 is SASEGT. The CDR3 region is CASSRLAYNEQFF. DNA for the CDR3: TGTGCCAGCAGTCGACTAGCTTACAATGAGCAGTTCTTC.

This clonotype was detected many times. The chain is built from TRBV7-2 and TRBJ1-5; D gene ambiguous. This CDR3 is 14 amino acids long. V was pared by 1 base and J by 4 bases, with 8 bases between. The germline V gene encodes CDR1 SGHTA and CDR2 FQGNSA. The CDR3, as DNA: TGTGCCAGCAGCTTAGGTTTAGGGAATCAGCCCCAGCATTTT. Translated: CASSLGLGNQPQHF.

This clonotype was detected a few times. V gene TRBV28 combines with J gene TRBJ1-6, with D unresolved. V was shortened by 3 bases and J by 9 bases, with 6 bases between the two germline ends. Germline CDR1 MDHEN, CDR2 SYDVKM. The CDR3 is 12 residues long. For the CDR3, the DNA is TGTGCCAGCAGTTTGAGGGTTTCACCCCTCCACTTT. As protein: CASSLRVSPLHF.

The sample holds a few counts of this clonotype. V is TRBV11-3 and J is TRBJ2-1; TRBD2 matches 11 bases. Trimming removed 5 bases from V and 13 bases from J; junction bases left unmatched: 7. Germline V gene lookup returns CDR1 SGHNT and CDR2 YENEEA. The length of the CDR3 is 13 residues. The CDR3 sequence: CASSPGLAEAQFF. As DNA, the CDR3 is TGTGCCAGCAGCCCGGGACTAGCGGAGGCCCAGTTCTTC.

This clonotype came up a few times. In nucleotides, the CDR3 is TGTGCCAGCAGCTTAGCGACAGGGGGTGGCTATGGCTACACCTTC. Its protein product is CASSLATGGGYGYTF. This chain connects TRBV7-2 to TRBJ1-2; TRBD1 matches 9 bases. This CDR3 has 15 amino acids. Per germline, CDR1 SGHTA and CDR2 FQGNSA. Unmatched junction bases numbered 3, after V lost 0 bases and J lost 4 bases.

This clonotype was observed many times. The V and J genes are TRBV28 and TRBJ1-4; 7 bases are shared with TRBD1. Germline CDR1 and CDR2: MDHEN and SYDVKM. The CDR3 consists of 17 residues. V lost 0 bases and J lost 3; bases outside the gene matches: 7. The CDR3 region is CASSLWQGGFANEKLFF. CDR3 nucleotide sequence: TGTGCCAGCAGTTTATGGCAGGGGGGGTTTGCTAATGAAAAACTGTTTTTT.